This TCR beta chain was retrieved from a study of lymphopenia after photon versus proton radiotherapy. Overall study results and limits: Post-nadir diversity loss with photons came from oligoclonal expansion, particularly CD8+ Temra cells.

The data were produced by immunoSEQ multiplex PCR, yet TCRdb's version contains in-frame clones alone and is incomplete. The sample lists roughly 23,000 clones, over 90% occurring once. V lost 5 bases and J lost 0, with 14 bases in between. Per germline, CDR1 MDHEN and CDR2 SYDVKM. The CDR3 is 15 residues long. Concerning this clone: Its antigen is unknown.

Sequences were derived from peripheral blood, sampled from a patient treated with proton-based radiotherapy. This TCR was sampled from a woman between 65 and 79 years old with pancreatic cancer. Some clones in this sample may be carry-over from other donors' samples. The J gene is TRBJ2-7, the V gene TRBV28, with a tentative D call TRBD1 (6 bases). CDR3 amino acids: CASSPRQVSSYEQYF. CDR3 coding DNA: TGTGCCAGCAGTCCCCGACAGGTTAGCTCCTACGAGCAGTACTTC.